These 25 T cell receptor beta chains were all obtained from the same sample, sequenced in a study of cytomegalovirus exposure and HLA in healthy donors. Only in-frame clones appear in the TCRdb table, and some are missing; sequencing was by immunoSEQ multiplex PCR. The sample includes about 56,000 clones, just over 90% seen only once; the top ten take more than 1.5%. What was sequenced was PBMCs. The origin of the receptors is a young woman in good health and CMV-seropositive.

This chain links TRBV6-1 with TRBJ1-2; no clear D. The germline CDR1 and CDR2 sequences are MNHNS and SASEGT. CDR3 length equals 14 residues. Trimming removed 2 bases from V and 4 bases from J, with 11 bases in between. This CDR3 is CASSEFAHFYGYTF. In nucleotides, the CDR3 is TGTGCCAGCAGTGAATTCGCCCACTTCTATGGCTACACCTTC.

The rearrangement uses TRBV18 and TRBJ2-7; 7 bases agree with TRBD1. Germline CDR1 is KGHSH and CDR2 is LQKENI. V trimming: 5 bases; J trimming: 1 base; junction bases outside the gene matches: 5. The CDR3 extends over 14 amino acids. Here the CDR3 DNA reads TGTGCCAGCTCAGCCACGGGACAGTCCTACGAGCAGTACTTC. It is translated as CASSATGQSYEQYF.

The CDR3 loop reads CSASGNTEAFF. CDR3 DNA: TGCAGTGCTAGCGGGAACACTGAAGCTTTCTTT. The chain is built from TRBV20-1 and TRBJ1-1; D not resolved. CDR1 DFQATT and CDR2 SNEGSKA come from the germline V gene (reference sequence). The CDR3 has 11 residues. The ends were cut back, 3 bases at V and 1 base at J, with 3 bases in the middle.

This chain connects TRBV11-2 to TRBJ1-3; perhaps TRBD1 as D (5 bases). This CDR3 is 16 amino acids long. V lost 0 bases and J 4 bases, leaving 13 bases between the germline ends. Germline loops: CDR1 SGHAT, CDR2 FQNNGV. In DNA, the CDR3 is TGTGCCAGCAGCTTAGAGGGGGGAAACACCGGAAACACCATATATTTT. Translation gives CASSLEGGNTGNTIYF.

The chain combines TRBV19 with TRBJ1-5; 7 bases are shared with TRBD1. The CDR3 is 16 amino acids. CDR1 and CDR2 (germline): LNHDA, SQIVND (reference sequence). V shed 7 bases, J shed 7 bases, and the junction held 16 bases outside the gene matches. Written as DNA, the CDR3 is TGTGCCAGTACCAAATTACAGGGGCCGCAAGGCCAGCCCCAGCATTTT. It specifies CASTKLQGPQGQPQHF.

This chain links TRBV28 with TRBJ1-5; possible D gene TRBD1, 5 bases. Per the germline V gene, CDR1 is MDHEN and CDR2 is SYDVKM. The V end was cut by 6 bases, the J end by 1 base, with 13 bases between. This CDR3 comprises 15 residues. The CDR3 protein is CASSPGGDSNQPQHF. The CDR3 DNA is TGTGCCAGCAGCCCGGGGGGGGACAGCAATCAGCCCCAGCATTTT. The complete variable domain, with remaining parts taken from reference TRBV28 and TRBJ1-5, reads DVKVTQSSRYLVKRTGEKVFLECVQDMDHENMFWYRQDPGLGLRLIYFSYDVKMKEKGDIPEGYSVSREKKERFSLILESASTNQTSMYLCASSPGGDSNQPQHFGDGTRLSIL.

This clone has a single count. The chain joins TRBV7-9 to TRBJ2-3; no firm D call. The CDR3 totals 14 residues. Trimming pared 3 bases from V and 2 bases from J, leaving 9 bases between. Germline V gene sequence: CDR1 SEHNR, CDR2 FQNEAQ (reference sequence). The CDR3 DNA sequence: TGTGCCAGCAGCTTCACGAGATCCACAGATACGCAGTATTTT. Translation: CASSFTRSTDTQYF. Full variable domain (rest looked up from reference TRBV7-9 and TRBJ2-3): DTGVSQNPRHKITKRGQNVTFRCDPISEHNRLYWYRQTLGQGPEFLTYFQNEAQLEKSRLLSDRFSAERPKGSFSTLEIQRTEQGDSAMYLCASSFTRSTDTQYFGPGTRLTVL.

The rearrangement links TRBV6-6 to TRBJ1-2, with D maybe TRBD1 (6 bases). This CDR3 is built from 14 residues. Germline V gene lookup returns CDR1 MNHNY and CDR2 SVGAGI (reference sequence). Deletions cut 7 bases from V and 5 bases from J, with 17 bases between. CDR3 protein: CASNDLNRAYGYTF. The CDR3 region has the DNA TGTGCCAGCAACGACCTGAACAGGGCTTATGGCTACACCTTC.

This chain links TRBV20-1 with TRBJ2-7; D call uncertain. This CDR3 is 10 amino acids long. CDR1 is DFQATT and CDR2 is SNEGSKA in the germline V gene (reference sequence). CDR3 coding DNA: TGCAGCGCCCAGTCTTACGAGCAGTACTTC. Protein: CSAQSYEQYF.

The rearrangement uses TRBV28 and TRBJ1-1, with D unresolved. Germline V gene data show CDR1 as MDHEN and CDR2 as SYDVKM. The CDR3 totals 13 residues. The V gene lost 8 bases and the J gene lost 0 bases, with 10 bases spanning the gap. The CDR3 coding sequence is TGTGCCAGCGGCGGGGTAATGAACACTGAAGCTTTCTTT. This codes for CASGGVMNTEAFF.

The J gene is TRBJ1-6, the V gene TRBV6-1; TRBD1 aligns across 10 bases. The V segment lost 3 bases and the J segment 7 bases; nucleotides outside the gene matches: 6. Per the germline V gene, CDR1 is MNHNS and CDR2 is SASEGT. The CDR3 is 16 amino acids. The CDR3 reads CASSEYPGQGNSPLHF. CDR3 in DNA: TGTGCCAGCAGTGAGTATCCGGGACAGGGGAATTCACCCCTCCACTTT.

V and J are TRBV4-3 and TRBJ2-2, with 9 positions matching TRBD2. The germline gives CDR1 LGHNA, CDR2 YSLEER. J lost 5 bases, V lost 0 bases, and 7 bases had no gene match. This CDR3 comprises 17 residues. The CDR3 sequence: CASSQEHSGGRTGELFF. The CDR3, as DNA: TGCGCCAGCAGCCAAGAACATAGCGGGGGACGAACCGGGGAGCTGTTTTTT.

This clone has a single count. V gene TRBV5-4 combines with J gene TRBJ2-7, with 8 bases that match TRBD1. After removal of 5 bases from V and 7 bases from J, the junction contained 14 bases not matched to a gene. The CDR3 contains 15 residues. Germline CDR1 reads SGHNT; CDR2 reads YYREEE (reference sequence). CDR3 residues: CASSPRQGPPLEQYF. The CDR3 DNA is TGTGCCAGCAGTCCCCGACAGGGGCCTCCTCTAGAGCAGTACTTC.

The V call is TRBV5-1, the J call TRBJ1-4, with TRBD1 matching 9 bases. The CDR3 is made up of 14 amino acids. Germline assignment: CDR1 SGHRS and CDR2 YFSETQ. V gave up 8 bases and J gave up 10 bases; unmatched junction bases: 12. CDR3 region: CASRGGTGSSKLFF. CDR3 coding DNA: TGCGCCAGTCGAGGCGGGACAGGGTCGTCAAAACTGTTTTTT. Full variable domain (remainder filled in from reference TRBV5-1 and TRBJ1-4): KAGVTQTPRYLIKTRGQQVTLSCSPISGHRSVSWYQQTPGQGLQFLFEYFSETQRNKGNFPGRFSGRQFSNSRSEMNVSTLELGDSALYLCASRGGTGSSKLFFGSGTQLSVL.

The V gene is TRBV25-1, the J gene TRBJ1-2, with 10 bases that match TRBD1. This CDR3 contains 14 residues. After removal of 7 bases from V and 4 bases from J, the junction contained 6 bases not matched to a gene. The germline gives CDR1 MGHDK, CDR2 SYGVNS. The CDR3, as DNA: TGTGCCAGCACTGGGGACAGGGGCGGCTATGGCTACACCTTC. Translating it yields CASTGDRGGYGYTF.

The V gene is TRBV2, the J gene TRBJ2-3, with TRBD2 as a possible D gene (6 bases). The CDR3 extends over 14 amino acids. Deletions cut 4 bases from V and 1 base from J, with 9 bases between. CDR1 and CDR2 (germline): SNHLY, FYNNEI. CDR3 bases: TGTGCCAGCAGTGGGGCTAGCGGCACAGATACGCAGTATTTT. This translates into CASSGASGTDTQYF.

This clone has more than one count but fewer than ten. V gene TRBV10-3 combines with J gene TRBJ1-2, with D perhaps matching TRBD1 (5 bases). CDR3 length equals 13 residues. With 7 bases removed from V and 4 bases from J, the gap between germline ends came to 13 bases. Looked up from germline, CDR1 is ENHRY and CDR2 is SYGVKD. Here the CDR3 DNA reads TGTGCCATCAATCAGGGCGTCGGCTATGGCTACACCTTC. This encodes CAINQGVGYGYTF.

V gene TRBV7-2 combines with J gene TRBJ1-6; D is uncertain. This CDR3 is built from 13 residues. Germline-derived CDR1 and CDR2 are SGHTA and FQGNSA. Trimming stripped 10 bases from V and 14 bases from J, with 21 bases between. The CDR3 coding sequence is TGTGCCACCGGAAAGGACGCGGGTCGGACCCTCCACTTT. Amino acid sequence: CATGKDAGRTLHF.

The chain recombines TRBV27 with TRBJ2-7, with a tentative D call TRBD1 (5 bases). Trimming took off 4 bases at V and 6 bases at J, with 13 bases between the two ends. CDR1 and CDR2 from the germline V gene are MNHEY and SMNVEV (reference sequence). This CDR3 spans 13 amino acids. Written as DNA, the CDR3 is TGTGCCAGCAGTTCTTCAGGGAACGGCGAGCAGTACTTC. It is translated as CASSSSGNGEQYF.

V is TRBV28 and J is TRBJ1-6, with 10 bases that match TRBD1. CDR3 length: 17 amino acids. The V gene's germline CDR1 is MDHEN and CDR2 SYDVKM. V gave up 6 bases and J gave up 9 bases; unmatched junction bases: 14. CDR3 nucleotides: TGTGCCAGCAGAGGGACAGGGGAGAGTGGTGGTGGTTCACCCCTCCACTTT. Translated, it gives CASRGTGESGGGSPLHF.

The J gene is TRBJ2-5, the V gene TRBV7-9; 7 bases map to TRBD2. This CDR3 comprises 14 residues. With 4 bases clipped from V and 2 bases from J, the junction kept 4 bases outside the gene matches. The germline CDR1 and CDR2 sequences are SEHNR and FQNEAQ (reference sequence). The CDR3 DNA follows: TGTGCCAGCAGCTCCGAGCGGGGTCAAGAGACCCAGTACTTC. It yields the protein CASSSERGQETQYF.

This chain links TRBV21-1 with TRBJ1-1. TRBV21-1 is a known pseudogene. This CDR3 is built from 14 residues. CDR3 bases: TGTGCCAGCAGCCCGACTCCCATGAACACTGAAGCTTTCTTT. Amino acids: CASSPTPMNTEAFF.

The V gene is TRBV5-5, the J gene TRBJ1-4; maybe TRBD1 (6 bases). The length of the CDR3 is 14 residues. Germline-derived CDR1 and CDR2 are SGHKS and YYEKEE (reference sequence). V dropped 5 bases and J dropped 4 bases, with 12 bases sitting between them. The CDR3 spells CASRRQDGNEKLFF. CDR3 in DNA: TGTGCCAGCAGGAGACAGGATGGTAATGAAAAACTGTTTTTT.

The V gene is TRBV6-5, the J gene TRBJ2-4; possible D gene TRBD1, 6 bases. V gave up 3 bases and J gave up 9 bases, with 12 bases separating them. Germline assignment: CDR1 MNHEY and CDR2 SVGAGI. The CDR3 covers 13 residues. This CDR3 is CASSYEAGVIQYF. The CDR3 DNA reads as TGTGCCAGCAGTTATGAGGCAGGGGTCATTCAGTACTTC.

The chain has TRBV19 and TRBJ1-1, with TRBD1 identical over 8 bases. J was trimmed by 5 bases and V by 5 bases; bases with no gene match: 10. The V gene's germline CDR1 is LNHDA and CDR2 SQIVND (reference sequence). The CDR3 has 15 amino acids. CDR3 region: CASSADREWETEAFF. Written as DNA, the CDR3 is TGTGCCAGTAGTGCGGACAGGGAATGGGAGACTGAAGCTTTCTTT.